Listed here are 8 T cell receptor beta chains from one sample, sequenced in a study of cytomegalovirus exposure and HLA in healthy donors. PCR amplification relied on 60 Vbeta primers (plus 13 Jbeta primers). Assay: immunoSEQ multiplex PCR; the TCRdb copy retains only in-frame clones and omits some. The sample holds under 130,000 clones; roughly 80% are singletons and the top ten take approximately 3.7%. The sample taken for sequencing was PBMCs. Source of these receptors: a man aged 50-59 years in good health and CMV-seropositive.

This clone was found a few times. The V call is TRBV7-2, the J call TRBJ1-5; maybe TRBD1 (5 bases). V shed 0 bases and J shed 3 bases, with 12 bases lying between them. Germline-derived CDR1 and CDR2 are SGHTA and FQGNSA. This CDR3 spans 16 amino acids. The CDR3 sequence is CASSLASRGNNQPQHF. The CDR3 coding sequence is TGTGCCAGCAGCTTAGCAAGTAGGGGAAACAATCAGCCCCAGCATTTT.

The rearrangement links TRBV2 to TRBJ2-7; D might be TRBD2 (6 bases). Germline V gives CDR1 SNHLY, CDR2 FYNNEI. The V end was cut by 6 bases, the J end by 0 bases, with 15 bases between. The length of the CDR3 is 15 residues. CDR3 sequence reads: CASSGTLLRSYEQYF. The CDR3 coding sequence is TGTGCCAGCAGCGGGACTTTACTACGCTCCTACGAGCAGTACTTC.

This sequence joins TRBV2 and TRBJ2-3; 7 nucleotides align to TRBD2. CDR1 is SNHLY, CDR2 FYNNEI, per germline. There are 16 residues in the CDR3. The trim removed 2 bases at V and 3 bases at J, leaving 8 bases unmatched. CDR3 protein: CASSEKTGGSTDTQYF. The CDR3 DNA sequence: TGTGCCAGCAGTGAAAAAACGGGCGGGAGTACAGATACGCAGTATTTT.

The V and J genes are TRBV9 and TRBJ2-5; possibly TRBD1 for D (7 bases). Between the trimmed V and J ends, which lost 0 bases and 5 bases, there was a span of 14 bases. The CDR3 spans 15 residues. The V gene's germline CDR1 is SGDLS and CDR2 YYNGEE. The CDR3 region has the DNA TGTGCCAGCAGCGTAGGAGGAGGGGGCGCGGAGACCCAGTACTTC. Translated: CASSVGGGGAETQYF.

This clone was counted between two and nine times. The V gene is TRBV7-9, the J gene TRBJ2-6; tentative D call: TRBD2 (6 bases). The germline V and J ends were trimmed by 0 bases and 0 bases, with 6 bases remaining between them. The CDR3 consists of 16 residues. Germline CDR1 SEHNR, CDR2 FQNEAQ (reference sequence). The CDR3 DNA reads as TGTGCCAGCAGCTTAGCCGGGAGCTCTGGGGCCAACGTCCTGACTTTC. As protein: CASSLAGSSGANVLTF.

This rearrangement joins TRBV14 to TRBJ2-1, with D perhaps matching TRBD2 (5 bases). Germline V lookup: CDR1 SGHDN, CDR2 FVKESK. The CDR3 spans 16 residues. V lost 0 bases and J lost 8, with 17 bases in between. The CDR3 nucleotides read TGTGCCAGCAGCCAAGACGCGGGCCCGGGCTTGGATGAGCAGTTCTTC. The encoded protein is CASSQDAGPGLDEQFF.

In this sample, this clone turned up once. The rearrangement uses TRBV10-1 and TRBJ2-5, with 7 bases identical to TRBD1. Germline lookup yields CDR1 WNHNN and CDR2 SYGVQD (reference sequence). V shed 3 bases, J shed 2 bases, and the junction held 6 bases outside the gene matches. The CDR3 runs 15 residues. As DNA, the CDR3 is TGCGCCAGCAGTGACCGACAGGGTGGACAAGAGACCCAGTACTTC. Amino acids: CASSDRQGGQETQYF.

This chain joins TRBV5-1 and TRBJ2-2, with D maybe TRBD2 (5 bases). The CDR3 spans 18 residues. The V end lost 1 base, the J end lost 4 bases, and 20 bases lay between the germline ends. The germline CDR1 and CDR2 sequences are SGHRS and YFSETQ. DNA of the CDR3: TGCGCCAGCAGCTTGATGCTAGCTTCAATGGCGGGCACCGGGGAGCTGTTTTTT. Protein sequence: CASSLMLASMAGTGELFF.